These T cell receptor beta chains were read from a single sample in a study of blood T cell repertoires in COVID-19. Generated by immunoSEQ multiplex PCR, the TCRdb table keeps only in-frame clones and is missing some. The sample includes 250,000 to 350,000 clones, approximately 88% of them seen just once. The material sequenced was peripheral blood. The receptors were gathered from a woman aged 45-65 years with active or convalescent COVID-19. Both conserved end residues are part of each CDR3. Each record gives: D gene, V gene, J gene, clone size, CDR3 protein, CDR3 DNA. The D gene is left open where the match is weak. Only some rows state a clone size, as once, few, many or a class for expanded clones.

TRBD2	TRBV4-2	TRBJ2-7	.	CASSQALAGQYEQYF	TGTGCCAGCAGCCAAGCACTAGCGGGACAATACGAGCAGTACTTC
.	TRBV15	TRBJ2-7	.	CATSRGVLELSYEQYF	TGTGCCACCAGCAGAGGGGTTCTAGAATTGAGCTACGAGCAGTACTTC
TRBD2	TRBV7-2	TRBJ2-7	.	CASSQFIAGVLGVYEQYF	TGTGCCAGCAGCCAATTTATAGCGGGAGTTTTAGGAGTCTACGAGCAGTACTTC
TRBD1	TRBV18	TRBJ2-7	.	CASSLGTGSNEQYF	TGTGCCAGCTCTCTCGGGACAGGGTCAAACGAGCAGTACTTC
TRBD2	TRBV9	TRBJ2-5	.	CASSVSGGETQYF	TGTGCCAGCAGCGTAAGCGGGGGGGAGACCCAGTACTTC
.	TRBV6-2/TRBV6-3	TRBJ1-5	.	CASSSGQIFQPQHF	TGTGCCAGCAGTTCCGGACAAATTTTTCAGCCCCAGCATTTT
TRBD2	TRBV2	TRBJ2-1	.	CASSDGGRAYNEQFF	TGTGCCAGCAGTGATGGAGGGAGGGCCTACAATGAGCAGTTCTTC
.	TRBV12-3/TRBV12-4	TRBJ1-5	.	CASSGLIEQPQHF	TGTGCCAGCAGTGGACTCATAGAGCAGCCCCAGCATTTT
TRBD2	TRBV27	TRBJ2-7	.	CASSLAGETYEQYF	TGTGCCAGCAGTTTGGCGGGAGAAACCTACGAGCAGTACTTC
TRBD1	TRBV7-7	TRBJ1-5	.	CASSLASGGRGSNQPQHF	TGTGCTAGCAGCTTAGCGTCCGGGGGCAGGGGGAGCAATCAGCCCCAGCATTTT
.	TRBV28	TRBJ1-2	few	CASSSGGFYGYTF	TGTGCCAGCAGTTCCGGGGGATTCTATGGCTACACCTTC
.	TRBV9	TRBJ2-2	.	CASSPTPYGVGELFF	TGTGCCAGCAGCCCAACCCCCTACGGGGTAGGGGAGCTGTTTTTT
.	TRBV9	TRBJ1-2	.	CASSVGAGSYTF	TGTGCCAGCAGCGTAGGAGCTGGTAGCTACACCTTC
.	TRBV7-9	TRBJ1-4	.	CASSLAQGTNEKLFF	TGTGCCAGCAGCTTAGCGCAGGGGACTAATGAAAAACTGTTTTTT
.	TRBV6-4	TRBJ1-6	many	CASSESPGNSPLHF	TGTGCCAGCAGTGAGTCTCCGGGGAATTCACCCCTCCACTTT
.	TRBV19	TRBJ1-5	.	CASQQENQPQHF	TGTGCCAGTCAACAGGAGAATCAGCCCCAGCATTTT
.	TRBV28	TRBJ1-4	once	CASSRRSGGTNEKLFF	TGTGCCAGCAGTCGGAGATCCGGGGGAACTAATGAAAAACTGTTTTTT
TRBD1	TRBV6-5	TRBJ1-1	once	CASSYDRGLEAFF	TGTGCCAGCAGTTACGACAGGGGCCTCGAAGCTTTCTTT
.	TRBV5-4	TRBJ2-3	.	CASSLDSTDTQYF	TGTGCCAGCAGCTTGGACTCTACAGATACGCAGTATTTT
TRBD2	TRBV11-2	TRBJ2-3	.	CASSLIAGVTTDTQYF	TGTGCCAGCAGCTTAATAGCGGGAGTTACAACAGATACGCAGTATTTT
.	TRBV5-5	TRBJ1-1	.	CASSGWTELNTEAFF	TGTGCCAGCAGCGGGTGGACAGAGCTGAACACTGAAGCTTTCTTT
.	TRBV5-1	TRBJ1-1	once	CASSLSARGDTEAFF	TGCGCCAGCAGCTTATCGGCCAGGGGTGACACTGAAGCTTTCTTT